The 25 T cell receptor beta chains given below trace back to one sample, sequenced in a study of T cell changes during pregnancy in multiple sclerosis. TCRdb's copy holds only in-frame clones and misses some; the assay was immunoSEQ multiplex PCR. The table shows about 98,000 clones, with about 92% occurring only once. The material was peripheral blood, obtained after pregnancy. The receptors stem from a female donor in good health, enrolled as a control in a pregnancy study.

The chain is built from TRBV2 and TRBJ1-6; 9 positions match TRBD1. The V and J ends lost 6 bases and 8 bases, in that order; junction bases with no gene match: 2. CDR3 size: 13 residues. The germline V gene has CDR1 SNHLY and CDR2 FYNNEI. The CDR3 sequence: CASRGQGDSPLHF. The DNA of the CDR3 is TGTGCCAGCAGGGGACAGGGAGATTCACCCCTCCACTTT.

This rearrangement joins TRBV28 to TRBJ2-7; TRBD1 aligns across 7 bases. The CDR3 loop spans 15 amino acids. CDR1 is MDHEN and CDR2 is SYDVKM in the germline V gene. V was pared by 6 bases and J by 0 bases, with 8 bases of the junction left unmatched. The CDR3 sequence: CASRNGTAVSYEQYF. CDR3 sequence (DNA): TGTGCCAGCAGAAATGGGACAGCAGTCTCCTACGAGCAGTACTTC.

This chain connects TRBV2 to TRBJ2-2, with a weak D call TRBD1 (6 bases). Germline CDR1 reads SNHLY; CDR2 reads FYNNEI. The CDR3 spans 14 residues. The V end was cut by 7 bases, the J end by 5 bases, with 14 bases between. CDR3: CASTSQGGTGELFF. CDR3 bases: TGTGCCAGCACGTCACAGGGTGGGACCGGGGAGCTGTTTTTT.

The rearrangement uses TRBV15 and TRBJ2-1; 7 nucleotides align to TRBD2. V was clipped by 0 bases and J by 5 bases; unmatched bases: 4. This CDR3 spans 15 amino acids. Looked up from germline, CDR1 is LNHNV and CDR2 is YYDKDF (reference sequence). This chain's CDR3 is CATSRDRAGDNEQFF. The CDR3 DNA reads TGTGCCACCAGCAGAGATCGGGCGGGGGACAATGAGCAGTTCTTC.

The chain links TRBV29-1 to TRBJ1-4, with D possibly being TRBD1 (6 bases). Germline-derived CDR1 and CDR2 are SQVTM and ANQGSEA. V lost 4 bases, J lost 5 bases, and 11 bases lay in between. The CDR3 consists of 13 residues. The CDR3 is CSVVGQTNEKLFF. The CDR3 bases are TGCAGCGTTGTAGGACAGACGAATGAAAAACTGTTTTTT.

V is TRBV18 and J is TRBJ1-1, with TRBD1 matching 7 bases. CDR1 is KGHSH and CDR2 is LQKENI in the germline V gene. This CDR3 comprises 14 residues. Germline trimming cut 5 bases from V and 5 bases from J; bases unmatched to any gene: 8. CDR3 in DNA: TGTGCCAGCTCATCCCAGGGGGAAAGAACTGAAGCTTTCTTT. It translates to CASSSQGERTEAFF.

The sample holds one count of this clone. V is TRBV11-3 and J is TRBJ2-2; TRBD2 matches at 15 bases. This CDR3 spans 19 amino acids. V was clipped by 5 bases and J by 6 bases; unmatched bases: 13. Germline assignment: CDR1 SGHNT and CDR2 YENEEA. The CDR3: CASSPGLAGGFVNAGELFF. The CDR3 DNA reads TGTGCCAGCAGCCCGGGACTAGCGGGAGGTTTTGTCAACGCCGGGGAGCTGTTTTTT.

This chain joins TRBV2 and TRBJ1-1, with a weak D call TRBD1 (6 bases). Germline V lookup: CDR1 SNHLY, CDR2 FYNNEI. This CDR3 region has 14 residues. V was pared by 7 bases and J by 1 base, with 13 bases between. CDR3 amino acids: CASTYRVENTEAFF. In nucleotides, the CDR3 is TGTGCCAGCACCTACAGGGTGGAGAACACTGAAGCTTTCTTT.

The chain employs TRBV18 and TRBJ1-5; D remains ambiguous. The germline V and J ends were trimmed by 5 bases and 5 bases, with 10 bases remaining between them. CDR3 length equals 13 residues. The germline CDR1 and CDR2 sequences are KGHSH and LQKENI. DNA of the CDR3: TGTGCCAGCTCAACGTGGGCGCATCAGCCCCAGCATTTT. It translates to CASSTWAHQPQHF.

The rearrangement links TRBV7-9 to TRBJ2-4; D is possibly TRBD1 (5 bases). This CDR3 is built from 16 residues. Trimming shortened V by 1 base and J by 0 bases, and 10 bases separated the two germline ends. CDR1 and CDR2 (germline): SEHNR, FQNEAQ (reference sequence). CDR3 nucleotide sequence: TGTGCCAGCAGCTTAGGTCCTGACAGAGCCAAAAACATTCAGTACTTC. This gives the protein CASSLGPDRAKNIQYF.

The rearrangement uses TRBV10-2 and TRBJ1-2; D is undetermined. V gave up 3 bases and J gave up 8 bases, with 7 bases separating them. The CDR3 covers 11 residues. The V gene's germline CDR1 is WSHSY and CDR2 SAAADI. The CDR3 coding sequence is TGCGCCAGCAGTGAATTACGGGGCTACACCTTC. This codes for CASSELRGYTF.

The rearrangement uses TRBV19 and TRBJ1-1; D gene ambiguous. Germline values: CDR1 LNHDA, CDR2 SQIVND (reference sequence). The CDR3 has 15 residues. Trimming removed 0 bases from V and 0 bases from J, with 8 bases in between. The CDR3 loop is CASSIDLEMNTEAFF. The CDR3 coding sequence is TGTGCCAGTAGTATAGATTTAGAGATGAACACTGAAGCTTTCTTT.

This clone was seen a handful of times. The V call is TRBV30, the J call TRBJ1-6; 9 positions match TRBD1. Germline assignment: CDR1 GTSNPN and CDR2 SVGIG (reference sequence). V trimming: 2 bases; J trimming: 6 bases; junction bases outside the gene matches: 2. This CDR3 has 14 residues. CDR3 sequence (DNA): TGTGCCTGGAGTTGGGGACAGGGTAATTCACCCCTCCACTTT. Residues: CAWSWGQGNSPLHF.

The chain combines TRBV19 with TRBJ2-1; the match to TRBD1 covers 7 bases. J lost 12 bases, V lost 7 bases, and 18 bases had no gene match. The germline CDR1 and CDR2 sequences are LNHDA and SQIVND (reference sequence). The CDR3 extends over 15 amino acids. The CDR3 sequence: CASNSLETGLSGQFF. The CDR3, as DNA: TGTGCCAGTAACTCCCTTGAGACAGGGCTGAGTGGGCAGTTCTTC.

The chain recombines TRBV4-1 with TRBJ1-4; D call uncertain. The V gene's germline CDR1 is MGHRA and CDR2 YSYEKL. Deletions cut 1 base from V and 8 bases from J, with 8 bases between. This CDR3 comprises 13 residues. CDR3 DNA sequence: TGCGCCAGCAGCCAAGGGAGTGGCGAAAAACTGTTTTTT. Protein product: CASSQGSGEKLFF.

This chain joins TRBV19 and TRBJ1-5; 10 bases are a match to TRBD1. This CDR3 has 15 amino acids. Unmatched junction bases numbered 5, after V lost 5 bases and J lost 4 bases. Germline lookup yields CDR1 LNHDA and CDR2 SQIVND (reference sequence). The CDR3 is CASSSGQGWNQPQHF. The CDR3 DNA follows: TGTGCCAGTAGTTCGGGACAGGGGTGGAATCAGCCCCAGCATTTT.

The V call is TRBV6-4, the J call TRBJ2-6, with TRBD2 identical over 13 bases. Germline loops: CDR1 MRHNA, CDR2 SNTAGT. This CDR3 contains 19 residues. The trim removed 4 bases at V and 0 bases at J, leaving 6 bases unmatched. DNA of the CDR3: TGTGCCAGCAGTGCCCAACTAGCGGGGGGGCCCTCTGGGGCCAACGTCCTGACTTTC. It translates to CASSAQLAGGPSGANVLTF.

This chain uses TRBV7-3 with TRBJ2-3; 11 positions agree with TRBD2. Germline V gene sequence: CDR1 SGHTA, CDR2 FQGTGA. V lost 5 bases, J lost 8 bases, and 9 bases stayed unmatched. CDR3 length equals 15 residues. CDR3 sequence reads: CASSNLAGGGGTQYF. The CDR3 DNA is TGTGCCAGCAGCAACCTAGCGGGGGGCGGGGGTACGCAGTATTTT. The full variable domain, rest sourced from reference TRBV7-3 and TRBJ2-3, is GAGVSQTPSNKVTEKGKYVELRCDPISGHTALYWYRQSLGQGPEFLIYFQGTGAADDSGLPNDRFFAVRPEGSVSTLKIQRTERGDSAVYLCASSNLAGGGGTQYFGPGTRLTVL.

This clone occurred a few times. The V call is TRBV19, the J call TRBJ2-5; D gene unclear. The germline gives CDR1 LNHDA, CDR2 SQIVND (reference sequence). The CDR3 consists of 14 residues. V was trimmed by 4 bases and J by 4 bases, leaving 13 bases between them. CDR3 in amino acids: CASSTLRASETQYF. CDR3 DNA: TGTGCCAGTAGTACCCTAAGAGCCTCAGAGACCCAGTACTTC.

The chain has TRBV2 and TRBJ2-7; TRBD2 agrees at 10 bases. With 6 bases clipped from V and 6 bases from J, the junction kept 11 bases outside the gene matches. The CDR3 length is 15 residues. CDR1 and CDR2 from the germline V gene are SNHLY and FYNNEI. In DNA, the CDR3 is TGTGCCAGCAGATCGGGACTAGCGAGGTTGGGCGAGCAGTACTTC. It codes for CASRSGLARLGEQYF.

In DNA, the CDR3 is TGTGCCAGTAGTGCAGCGGGGGGTTCGAACACTGAAGCTTTCTTT. Translation gives CASSAAGGSNTEAFF. This rearrangement joins TRBV19 to TRBJ1-1; possibly TRBD1 for D (5 bases). This CDR3 is built from 15 residues. Germline V CDR1 and CDR2: LNHDA, SQIVND (reference sequence). Trimming pared 5 bases from V and 1 base from J, leaving 14 bases between.

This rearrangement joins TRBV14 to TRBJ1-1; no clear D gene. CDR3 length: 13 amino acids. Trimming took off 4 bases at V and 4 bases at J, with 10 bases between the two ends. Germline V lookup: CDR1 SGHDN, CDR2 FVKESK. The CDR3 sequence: CASSPPRFTEAFF. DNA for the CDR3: TGTGCCAGCAGCCCCCCGCGCTTCACTGAAGCTTTCTTT.

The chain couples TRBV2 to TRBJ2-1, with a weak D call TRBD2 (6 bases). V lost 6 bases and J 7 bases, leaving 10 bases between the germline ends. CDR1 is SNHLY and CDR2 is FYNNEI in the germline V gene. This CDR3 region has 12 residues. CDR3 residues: CASRSSGNEQFF. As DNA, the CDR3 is TGTGCCAGCAGATCGAGCGGGAATGAGCAGTTCTTC.

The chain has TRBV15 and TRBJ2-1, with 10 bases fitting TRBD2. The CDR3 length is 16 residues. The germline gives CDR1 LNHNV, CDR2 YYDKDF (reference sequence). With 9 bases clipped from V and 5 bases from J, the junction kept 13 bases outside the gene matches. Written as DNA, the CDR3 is TGTGCCACGCGCTCGGGGGCTAGCGGGAGCGACAATGAGCAGTTCTTC. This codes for CATRSGASGSDNEQFF.

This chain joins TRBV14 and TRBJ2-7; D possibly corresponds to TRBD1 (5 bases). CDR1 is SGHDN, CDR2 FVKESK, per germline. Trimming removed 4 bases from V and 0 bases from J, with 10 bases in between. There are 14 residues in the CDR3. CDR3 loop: CASSLPGISYEQYF. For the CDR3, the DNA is TGTGCCAGCAGCCTTCCAGGGATCTCCTACGAGCAGTACTTC.